The clone carrying this T cell receptor beta chain was picked up a small number of times. The CDR3 spans 15 residues. In germline, CDR1 is PRHDT, CDR2 FYEKMQ (reference sequence). V was clipped by 0 bases and J by 7 bases, with 12 bases between them. This record comes from a study of T cell changes during pregnancy in multiple sclerosis. Sequencing used immunoSEQ multiplex PCR; TCRdb keeps in-frame clones, though not all of them. The top ten clones hold 5.5% of a sample with 49,000 or so clones, roughly 94% of them seen once. Sequencing was performed on CD8+ T cells from peripheral blood mononuclear cells, taken before pregnancy. This chain links TRBV13 with TRBJ2-2, with a weak D call TRBD2 (6 bases). The clonotype comes from a female donor with multiple sclerosis, enrolled in a pregnancy study. CDR3 DNA sequence: TGTGCCAGCAGCTTAGGCCACGGGAGTCACGGGGAGCTGTTTTTT. This sequence encodes CASSLGHGSHGELFF.